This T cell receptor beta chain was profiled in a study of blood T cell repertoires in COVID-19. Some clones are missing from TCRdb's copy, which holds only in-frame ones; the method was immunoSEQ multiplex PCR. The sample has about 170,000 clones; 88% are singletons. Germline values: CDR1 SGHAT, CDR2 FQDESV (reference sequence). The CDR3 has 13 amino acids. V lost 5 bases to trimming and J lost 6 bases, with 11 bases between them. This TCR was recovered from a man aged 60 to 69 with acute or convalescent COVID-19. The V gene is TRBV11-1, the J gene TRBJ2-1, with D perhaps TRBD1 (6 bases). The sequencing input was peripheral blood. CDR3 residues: CASSDTGFNEQFF. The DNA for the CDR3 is TGTGCCAGCAGCGATACAGGGTTCAATGAGCAGTTCTTC.